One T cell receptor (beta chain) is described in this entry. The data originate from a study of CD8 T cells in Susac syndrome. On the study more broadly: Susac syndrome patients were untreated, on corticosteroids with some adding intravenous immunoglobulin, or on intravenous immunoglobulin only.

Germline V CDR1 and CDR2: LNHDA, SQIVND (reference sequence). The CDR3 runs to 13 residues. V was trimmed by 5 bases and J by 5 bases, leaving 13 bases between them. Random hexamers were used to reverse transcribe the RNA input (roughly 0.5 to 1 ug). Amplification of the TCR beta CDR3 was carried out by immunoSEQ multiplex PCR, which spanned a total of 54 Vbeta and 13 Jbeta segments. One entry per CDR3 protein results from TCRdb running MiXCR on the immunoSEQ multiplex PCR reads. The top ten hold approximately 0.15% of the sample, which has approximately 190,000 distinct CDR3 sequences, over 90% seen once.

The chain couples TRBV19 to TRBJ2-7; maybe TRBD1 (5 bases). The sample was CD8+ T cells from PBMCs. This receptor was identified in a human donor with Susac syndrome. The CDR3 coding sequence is TGTGCCAGTAGTGAACGATTCAGGGACGAGCAGTACTTC. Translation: CASSERFRDEQYF.